The present T cell receptor (beta chain) was sequenced within a study of blood T cells in healthy people across ages. Researchers collected 9.5 to 10 milliliters of peripheral blood from every single donor. The table lists this clonotype with many counts. Its matching antigen is unknown. Study-level points and caveats: TCR beta diversity tracked closely with naive T cell percentage.

This CDR3 is built from 13 residues. Trimming removed 10 bases from V and 1 base from J; junction bases left unmatched: 6. Per the germline V gene, CDR1 is MDHEN and CDR2 is SYDVKM. For the second PCR, which ran for about 6 to 11 cycles, a sample-barcoded 5' primer and a J-beta primer mix were used. All samples gave at least 2.5 million CDR3-containing paired-end reads. TCRdb redid the calling of the 5' RACE reads with MiXCR, one entry per CDR3 protein. The sample has fewer than 750,000 distinct CDR3 sequences; 52% are singletons. J is TRBJ2-7 and V is TRBV28; 8 nucleotides agree with TRBD1. The material sequenced was blood. The sequence was obtained from a woman older than 75 in good health. DNA of the CDR3: TGTGCCATCGACAGGGGAACTTCCTACGAGCAGTACTTC. It encodes CAIDRGTSYEQYF.